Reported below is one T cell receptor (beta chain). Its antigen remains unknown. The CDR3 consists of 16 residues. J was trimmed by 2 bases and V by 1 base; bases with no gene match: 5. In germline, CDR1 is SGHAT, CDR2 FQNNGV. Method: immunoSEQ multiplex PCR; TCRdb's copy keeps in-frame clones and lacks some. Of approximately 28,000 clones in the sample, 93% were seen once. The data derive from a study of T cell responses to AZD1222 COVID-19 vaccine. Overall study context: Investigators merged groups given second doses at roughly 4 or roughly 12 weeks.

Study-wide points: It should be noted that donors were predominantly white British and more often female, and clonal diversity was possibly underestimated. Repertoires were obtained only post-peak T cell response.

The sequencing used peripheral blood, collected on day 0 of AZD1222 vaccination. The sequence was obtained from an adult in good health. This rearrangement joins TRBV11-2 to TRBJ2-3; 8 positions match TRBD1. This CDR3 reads CASSLGGQDFTDTQYF. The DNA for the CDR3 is TGTGCCAGCAGCTTAGGGGGACAGGACTTCACAGATACGCAGTATTTT.